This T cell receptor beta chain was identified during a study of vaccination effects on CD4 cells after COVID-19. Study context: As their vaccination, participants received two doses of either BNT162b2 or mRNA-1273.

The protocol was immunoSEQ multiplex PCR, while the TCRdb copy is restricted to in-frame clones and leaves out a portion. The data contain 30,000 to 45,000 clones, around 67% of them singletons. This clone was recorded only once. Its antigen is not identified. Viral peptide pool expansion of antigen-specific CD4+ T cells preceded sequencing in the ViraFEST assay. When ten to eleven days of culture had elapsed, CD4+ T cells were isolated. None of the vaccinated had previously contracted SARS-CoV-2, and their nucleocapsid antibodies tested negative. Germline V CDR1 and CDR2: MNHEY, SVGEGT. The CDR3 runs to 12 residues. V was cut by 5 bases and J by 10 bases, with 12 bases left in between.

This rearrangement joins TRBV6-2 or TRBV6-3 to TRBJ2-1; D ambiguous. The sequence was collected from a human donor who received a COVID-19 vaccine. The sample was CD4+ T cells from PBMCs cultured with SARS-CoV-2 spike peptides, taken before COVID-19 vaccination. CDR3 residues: CASSTTGREQFF. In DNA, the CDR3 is TGTGCCAGCAGTACCACGGGTCGGGAGCAGTTCTTC.